This is a list of T cell receptor beta chains from one sample in a study of post-analysis software for immune sequencing data. TCRdb re-analysed the PCR reads in MiXCR, keeping a single row per CDR3 protein. Of about 500,000 distinct CDR3 sequences in the sample, around 40% were seen once. Source material: blood. The receptors here all came from a girl aged 5 to 17 with multiple sclerosis. CDR3s include the opening cysteine and the closing phenylalanine or tryptophan. The D gene is left open where the match is weak. Clone size is stated in some rows and not others, as once, few, many or a class when expanded.

j_call v_call d_call clone_size cdr3_nt cdr3_aa
TRBJ2-7 TRBV15 NA once TGTGCCACCAGCAATATAAGGGATCCCTACGAGCAGTACTTC CATSNIRDPYEQYF
TRBJ2-5 TRBV29-1 TRBD2 NA TGCAGCGTTGGCCCCCCAACTAGCGGGAGTCAAGAGACCCAGTACTTC CSVGPPTSGSQETQYF
TRBJ2-7 TRBV10-3 TRBD2 few TGTGCCATCAGTGACGCGGGAGGGCCCTACGAGCAGTACTTC CAISDAGGPYEQYF
TRBJ2-5 TRBV5-1 NA NA TGCGCCAGCAGCTTTGGGGTGGAGACCCAGTACTTC CASSFGVETQYF
TRBJ1-2 TRBV10-3 NA few TGTGCCATCAGTGTTGCGAGGGATCAGGGCTACACCTTC CAISVARDQGYTF
TRBJ2-7 TRBV10-3 TRBD1 NA TGTGCCATCAGCCTCCCTAGACAGGGCAGCTCCTACGAGCAGTACTTC CAISLPRQGSSYEQYF
TRBJ2-7 TRBV6-6 NA NA TGTGCCAGCAGTTCCTCCGACTGGTTCAGCTCCTACGAGCAGTACTTC CASSSSDWFSSYEQYF
TRBJ2-3 TRBV7-6 TRBD2 many TGTGCCAGCAGCTTAGGGACTAGCGGGAGCACAGATACGCAGTATTTT CASSLGTSGSTDTQYF
TRBJ2-5 TRBV28 NA NA TGTGCCAGCAACACTGGCCTCGGGCAGTACTTC CASNTGLGQYF
TRBJ2-3 TRBV28 TRBD2 NA TGTGCCAGTCGGACTAGCGGGAAGGGCACAGATACGCAGTATTTT CASRTSGKGTDTQYF
TRBJ2-7 TRBV18 NA few TGTGCCAGCTCACCACAGACTAGCAGGGGCGAGCAGTACTTC CASSPQTSRGEQYF
TRBJ2-7 TRBV4-1 NA many TGCGCCAGCAGCCAAGAAGGCGGGTACGAGCAGTACTTC CASSQEGGYEQYF
TRBJ2-3 TRBV10-3 NA NA TGTGCCATCAGTGATACCTCCCTCGGCACAGATACGCAGTATTTT CAISDTSLGTDTQYF
TRBJ1-2 TRBV7-3 NA NA TGTGCCAGCAGCTTTCTCGGTGGCTATGGCTACACCTTC CASSFLGGYGYTF
TRBJ2-1 TRBV20-1 TRBD2 few TGCAGTGCTCGAGGACTAGCGGGAACCTACAATGAGCAGTTCTTC CSARGLAGTYNEQFF
TRBJ2-1 TRBV7-2 NA NA TGTGCCAGCAGCTTAGTCGTCTCCAACAATGAGCAGTTCTTC CASSLVVSNNEQFF
TRBJ1-5 TRBV28 NA NA TGCGCCAGCAGTTGGGGATTGGATCAGCCCCAGCATTTT CASSWGLDQPQHF
TRBJ1-5 TRBV20-1 NA NA TGCAGTGCTAGGGGGGCCTCCCATAGCAATCAGCCCCAGCATTTT CSARGASHSNQPQHF
TRBJ2-7 TRBV7-3 TRBD2 NA TGTGCCAGCAGCTTACAAGGCGGGGGGGGCTACGAGCAGTACTTC CASSLQGGGGYEQYF
TRBJ2-3 TRBV20-1 NA NA TGCAGTGCTCCTATGGGCGGGATGGCAGATACGCAGTATTTT CSAPMGGMADTQYF
TRBJ2-5 TRBV6-6 TRBD1 few TGTGCCAGCAGTTACGAACAGGGGGTCACGGAGACCCAGTACTTC CASSYEQGVTETQYF
TRBJ2-3 TRBV9 TRBD2 NA TGTGCCAGCAGCCGTACTAGCGGGAGGGCCGTAGATACGCAGTATTTT CASSRTSGRAVDTQYF
TRBJ2-7 TRBV10-3 NA NA TGTGCCATCAGGACAGGTAGCTCCTACAATGAGCAGTACTTC CAIRTGSSYNEQYF
TRBJ2-1 TRBV10-3 NA NA TGTGCCATCAGTGGGACCGCCGACAATGAGCAGTTCTTC CAISGTADNEQFF
TRBJ1-5 TRBV4-3 NA NA TGCGCCAGCAGCCAAGGAGGAAGAGGTCAGCCCCAGCATTTT CASSQGGRGQPQHF
TRBJ2-5 TRBV2 NA NA TGTGCCAGCAGTGTGACTCGTGAAGAGACCCAGTACTTC CASSVTREETQYF
TRBJ2-7 TRBV7-9 NA NA TGTGCCAGCAGCTTACGGACGGACCCCCACGAGCAGTACTTC CASSLRTDPHEQYF
TRBJ1-2 TRBV27 NA NA TGTGCCAGCAGCGGGACAAATAACTATGGCTACACCTTC CASSGTNNYGYTF
TRBJ1-2 TRBV5-1 NA NA TGCGCCAGCAGCTTGTGGGACGAGAGGGAGGATGGCTACACCTTC CASSLWDEREDGYTF
TRBJ2-1 TRBV10-3 NA NA TGTGCCATCAGTGAACAAGGGGAGGCCTACAATGAGCAGTTCTTC CAISEQGEAYNEQFF
TRBJ2-7 TRBV7-3 NA NA TGTGCCAGCAGCCCTCAGTCGGACTGGCTAAACGAGCAGTACTTC CASSPQSDWLNEQYF
TRBJ1-2 TRBV9 NA NA TGTGCCAGCAGCGTAGATGAGCAGGGCGAACATGGCTACACCTTC CASSVDEQGEHGYTF
TRBJ2-6 TRBV20-1 TRBD1 NA TGCAGTGCCCGAGAGGACAGGGGGCACTCTGGGGCCAACGTCCTGACTTTC CSAREDRGHSGANVLTF
TRBJ2-1 TRBV11-2 NA few TGTGCCAGCAGCCCGGTCGGGGGCAATGAGCAGTTCTTC CASSPVGGNEQFF
TRBJ2-7 TRBV11-1 NA NA TGTGCCAGCAGCTTAAGGGGAACCCACTCCTACGAGCAGTACTTC CASSLRGTHSYEQYF
TRBJ2-7 TRBV12-3/TRBV12-4 NA NA TGTGCCAGCAGTTTCGAGGAGCGCAACGAGCAGTACTTC CASSFEERNEQYF
TRBJ1-2 TRBV28 NA few TGTGCCAGCAGTTTAAAACGTTCCGGCTACACCTTC CASSLKRSGYTF
TRBJ2-1 TRBV29-1 NA many TGCAGCGTTGAAGATCAAGAGGGAGGCCCTTATGAGCAGTTCTTC CSVEDQEGGPYEQFF
TRBJ2-1 TRBV4-1 TRBD1 once TGCGCCAGCAGCCAAGGACCCTGTAGGACAGGGGTTTCCCATCAGCAGTTCTTC CASSQGPCRTGVSHQQFF
TRBJ2-5 TRBV20-1 TRBD1 NA TGCAGTGCGCAGAGACAGGGTGTGGAGACCCAGTACTTC CSAQRQGVETQYF
TRBJ2-7 TRBV28 TRBD2 once TGTGCCAGCCTCCCTTGGGGACTAGCGGGAGGGGGCTCCTACGAGCAGTACTTC CASLPWGLAGGGSYEQYF
TRBJ2-1 TRBV27 NA NA TGTGCCAGCAGTTTATCTACGGCTAGCACTTACAATGAGCAGTTCTTC CASSLSTASTYNEQFF
TRBJ2-7 TRBV25-1 NA once TGTGCCAGCAGTATGACAGTCTACGAGCAGTACTTC CASSMTVYEQYF
TRBJ2-7 TRBV6-5 TRBD2 few TGTGCCAGCAGTAGGGCGGGAGAGTCCTACGAGCAGTACTTC CASSRAGESYEQYF
TRBJ2-1 TRBV20-1 NA NA TGCAGTGCTTTCCTGGGCAAGTCTTCGAATGAGCAGTTCTTC CSAFLGKSSNEQFF
TRBJ2-7 TRBV7-9 NA NA TGTGCCAGCAGCCGTGGACACTACGAGCAGTACTTC CASSRGHYEQYF
TRBJ1-4 TRBV27 NA few TGTGCCAGCAGCGGTCTGGTGGGGGCTAATGAAAAACTGTTTTTT CASSGLVGANEKLFF
TRBJ2-7 TRBV5-1 NA NA TGCGCCAGCAGCTCGACGACTAGATACTACGAGCAGTACTTC CASSSTTRYYEQYF
TRBJ1-2 TRBV5-6 NA once TGTGCCAGCAGCCTGGCGGGGCAGGGCGACTATGGCTACACCTTC CASSLAGQGDYGYTF
TRBJ2-7 TRBV20-1 NA NA TGCAGTGCCCCCCTAGGAAGCTCCTACGAGCAGTACTTC CSAPLGSSYEQYF
TRBJ2-4 TRBV10-3 TRBD2 NA TGTGCCATCAGTGAGTGGCCGGGACTAGCGGGAGCTAACATTCAGTACTTC CAISEWPGLAGANIQYF
TRBJ2-5 TRBV5-1 NA few TGCGCCAGCAGCTCCGGAGACTACCAAGAGACCCAGTACTTC CASSSGDYQETQYF
TRBJ2-1 TRBV9 TRBD2 NA TGTGCCAGCAGCGTCCGACTAGCGGGAGACTACAATGAGCAGTTCTTC CASSVRLAGDYNEQFF
TRBJ2-1 TRBV24-1 TRBD1 NA TGTGCCACCAGTGATTTGCGGACAGGGTACAATGAGCAGTTCTTC CATSDLRTGYNEQFF
TRBJ2-7 TRBV20-1 TRBD1 NA TGCAGTGCTCATGACAGGGACGCCTACGAGCAGTACTTC CSAHDRDAYEQYF